This T cell receptor beta chain was sequenced during a study of shared clonotypes between healthy human individuals. Concerning this clone itself: What it recognizes is unknown.

Methods used by the authors: ImmunoSEQ output lacked quality scores and full-length reads, limiting matched filtering. The repertoire was sequenced with immunoSEQ multiplex PCR; TCRdb's copy has only in-frame clones and lacks some. Clone size and the V and J calls come from that table; the DNA yielded D and trimming. The table lists around 500,000 clones, roughly 85% of them singletons. For unsorted samples, genomic DNA was extracted from roughly 95 million PBMCs. J lost 9 bases, V lost 5 bases, and 11 bases had no gene match. Looked up from germline, CDR1 is SGHNT and CDR2 is YYREEE (reference sequence). The CDR3 runs 14 residues. Overall study results and limits: Sampling involved blood alone; tissue repertoires likely differ.

The chain uses TRBV5-4 and TRBJ2-5; 9 bases are shared with TRBD1. The sequenced material came from PBMCs. The clonotype comes from a woman between 35 and 50 years old in good health. Some clones in this sample may be carry-over from other donors' samples. The chain's CDR3 is CASREGGTGMAQYF. CDR3 sequence (DNA): TGTGCCAGCAGGGAAGGGGGGACAGGGATGGCCCAGTACTTC.